What follows are 4 T cell receptor beta chains derived from one specimen sequenced in a study of vaccination effects on CD4 cells after COVID-19. Libraries were prepared by immunoSEQ multiplex PCR; TCRdb keeps only in-frame clonotypes and omits some of them. This sample has about 24,000 clones, with more than 70% found just once. The ViraFEST assay expanded antigen-specific CD4+ T cells with viral peptide pools before sequencing. Following culture for about ten days, CD4+ T cells were isolated. By PCR, the person was confirmed to have had SARS-CoV-2 infection between March and December 2020. Antigens of these TCRs are unknown. The source material was CD4+ T cells from PBMCs cultured with SARS-CoV-2 spike peptides, sampled before COVID-19 vaccination. These TCRs come from a human donor who had a prior SARS-CoV-2 infection.

This chain's CDR3 is CASSPWDRAWETEAFF. The CDR3 DNA reads as TGTGCCAGCTCACCATGGGACAGGGCATGGGAAACTGAAGCTTTCTTT. The chain couples TRBV18 to TRBJ1-1; 9 bases align to TRBD1. This CDR3 has 16 amino acids. Trimming took 2 bases from V and 5 from J; bases not matched to a gene: 9. Germline values: CDR1 KGHSH, CDR2 LQKENI.

The rearrangement links TRBV2 to TRBJ1-6; tentative D call: TRBD1 (6 bases). The CDR3 is made up of 16 amino acids. Between the trimmed V and J ends, which lost 6 bases and 3 bases, there was a span of 15 bases. CDR1 and CDR2 (germline): SNHLY, FYNNEI. This CDR3 reads CASRGMDSFYNSPLHF. The CDR3 region has the DNA TGTGCCAGCAGAGGGATGGACAGTTTCTATAATTCACCCCTCCACTTT. Supplemented by reference TRBV2 and TRBJ1-6, the full variable domain reads EPEVTQTPSHQVTQMGQEVILRCVPISNHLYFYWYRQILGQKVEFLVSFYNNEISEKSEIFDDQFSVERPDGSNFTLKIRSTKLEDSAMYFCASRGMDSFYNSPLHFGNGTRLTVT.

The V call is TRBV7-3, the J call TRBJ2-2, with 9 bases aligning to TRBD2. The CDR3 consists of 15 residues. Germline V gene data show CDR1 as SGHTA and CDR2 as FQGTGA. The trim removed 1 base at V and 6 bases at J, leaving 3 bases unmatched. The CDR3 loop is CASSLRRGGPGELFF. The CDR3 DNA follows: TGTGCCAGCAGCTTAAGGCGGGGGGGCCCCGGGGAGCTGTTTTTT.

This clone was picked up a small number of times. V gene TRBV11-3 combines with J gene TRBJ2-7; TRBD1 agrees at 9 bases. In germline, CDR1 is SGHNT, CDR2 YENEEA. Trimming at V came to 6 bases and at J to 6 bases, leaving 9 bases not matched to a gene. This CDR3 comprises 14 residues. CDR3 bases: TGTGCCAGCAGAGGCCGGGACAGGGCGCCCGAGCAGTACTTC. Translated: CASRGRDRAPEQYF. The variable domain in full, completed from reference TRBV11-3 and TRBJ2-7, reads EAGVVQSPRYKIIEKKQPVAFWCNPISGHNTLYWYLQNLGQGPELLIRYENEEAVDDSQLPKDRFSAERLKGVDSTLKIQPAELGDSAVYLCASRGRDRAPEQYFGPGTRLTVT.